This TCR beta chain was observed in a study of tumor-infiltrating lymphocytes in primary liver carcinoma. Notes on the study in general: Relative to blood, tumors carried a significantly larger fraction of the repertoire in their top 250 clones (p = 0.039). Unsorted bulk sampling ruled out any CD4+ versus CD8+ repertoire comparison.

A primer in the constant region served to generate TCR beta cDNA from around 500 ng of total RNA. Three rounds of nested multiplex PCR with slightly modified ARM-PCR produced TCR beta libraries. Primers for the first two PCR rounds were TRBV1-TRBV30 forward primers and a C-beta reverse primer (around 11 cycles per round). TCRdb fed the multiplex PCR reads into MiXCR, producing one record per CDR3 protein. The table has about 330,000 distinct CDR3 sequences, roughly two thirds seen once. Germline assignment: CDR1 SGHAT and CDR2 FQDESV (reference sequence). The V end lost 4 bases, the J end lost 13 bases, and 11 bases lay between the germline ends. CDR3 length equals 11 residues. This clonotype was observed a single time. The target antigen is unknown. It was unsorted whole blood that yielded blood RNA, and germline DNA was also extracted.

V gene TRBV11-1 combines with J gene TRBJ2-1; D is undetermined. Specimen: peripheral blood. The receptor's source is a man aged 35 to 55 with primary liver carcinoma and hepatitis B virus infection. The CDR3 coding sequence is TGTGCCAGCAGCTCAGACCAGAATCAGTTCTTC. Protein product: CASSSDQNQFF.